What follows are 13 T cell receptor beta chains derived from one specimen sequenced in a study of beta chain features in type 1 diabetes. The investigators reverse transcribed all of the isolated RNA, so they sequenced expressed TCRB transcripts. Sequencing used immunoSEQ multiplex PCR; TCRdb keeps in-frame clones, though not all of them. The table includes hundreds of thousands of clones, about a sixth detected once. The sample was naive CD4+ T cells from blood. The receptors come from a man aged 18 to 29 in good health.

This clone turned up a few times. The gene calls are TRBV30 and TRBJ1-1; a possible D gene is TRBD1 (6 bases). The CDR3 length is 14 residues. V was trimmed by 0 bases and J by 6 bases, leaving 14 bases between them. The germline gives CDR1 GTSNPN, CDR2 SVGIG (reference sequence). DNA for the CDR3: TGTGCCTGGAGTGTGAAGGGGGGGCTGGCTGAAGCTTTCTTT. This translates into CAWSVKGGLAEAFF. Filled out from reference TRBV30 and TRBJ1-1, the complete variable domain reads SQTIHQWPATLVQPVGSPLSLECTVEGTSNPNLYWYRQAAGRGLQLLFYSVGIGQISSEVPQNLSASRPQDRQFILSSKKLLLSDSGFYLCAWSVKGGLAEAFFGQGTRLTVV.

DNA of the CDR3: TGTGCCAGCAGCTTGGAGGGTGGGGTCCCCTACGAGCAGTACTTC. The encoded protein is CASSLEGGVPYEQYF. V is TRBV7-2 and J is TRBJ2-7; tentative D call: TRBD2 (6 bases). This CDR3 contains 15 residues. Trimming left V 3 bases short and J 2 bases short, with 14 bases between. The V gene's germline CDR1 is SGHTA and CDR2 FQGNSA. Looking up the rest from reference TRBV7-2 and TRBJ2-7 gives the full variable domain: GAGVSQSPSNKVTEKGKDVELRCDPISGHTALYWYRQSLGQGLEFLIYFQGNSAPDKSGLPSDRFSAERTGGSVSTLTIQRTQQEDSAVYLCASSLEGGVPYEQYFGPGTRLTVT.

The CDR3: CASSLTGSSYNSPLHF. CDR3 in DNA: TGCGCCAGCAGCTTAACAGGGAGCTCCTATAATTCACCCCTCCACTTT. The rearrangement uses TRBV5-1 and TRBJ1-6; tentative D call: TRBD1 (6 bases). Per germline, CDR1 SGHRS and CDR2 YFSETQ. The CDR3 runs to 16 residues. V shed 2 bases and J shed 0 bases, with 9 bases lying between them.

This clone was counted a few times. CDR3 sequence (DNA): TGCAGCGTTGATATAAATGAGCAGTTCTTC. As protein: CSVDINEQFF. The genes are TRBV29-1 and TRBJ2-1, with D unresolved. This CDR3 has 10 residues. Deletions cut 3 bases from V and 7 bases from J, with 4 bases between. The V gene's germline CDR1 is SQVTM and CDR2 ANQGSEA.

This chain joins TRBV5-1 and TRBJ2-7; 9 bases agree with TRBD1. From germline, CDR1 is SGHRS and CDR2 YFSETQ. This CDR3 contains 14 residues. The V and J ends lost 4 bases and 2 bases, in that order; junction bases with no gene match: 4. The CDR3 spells CASSTGGGAYEQYF. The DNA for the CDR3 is TGCGCCAGCAGCACAGGGGGCGGCGCCTACGAGCAGTACTTC.

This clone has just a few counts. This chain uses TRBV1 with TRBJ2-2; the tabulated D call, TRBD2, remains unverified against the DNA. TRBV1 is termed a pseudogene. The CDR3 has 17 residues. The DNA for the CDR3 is TGCACCAGCAGCCAGGCCCTGGGGGGAGAGGGCACCGGGGAGCTGTTTTTT. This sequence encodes CTSSQALGGEGTGELFF.

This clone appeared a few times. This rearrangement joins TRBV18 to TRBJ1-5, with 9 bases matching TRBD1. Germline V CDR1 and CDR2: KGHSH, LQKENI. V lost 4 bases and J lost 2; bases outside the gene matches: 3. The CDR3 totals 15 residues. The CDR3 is CASSHRQGGNQPQHF. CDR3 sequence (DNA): TGTGCCAGCTCACATCGACAGGGGGGCAATCAGCCCCAGCATTTT.

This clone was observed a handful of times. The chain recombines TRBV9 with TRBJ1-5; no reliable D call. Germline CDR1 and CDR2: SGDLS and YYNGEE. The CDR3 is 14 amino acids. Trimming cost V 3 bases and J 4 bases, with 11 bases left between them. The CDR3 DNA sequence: TGTGCCAGCAGCGCCGGTTCTCGAAATCAGCCCCAGCATTTT. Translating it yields CASSAGSRNQPQHF.

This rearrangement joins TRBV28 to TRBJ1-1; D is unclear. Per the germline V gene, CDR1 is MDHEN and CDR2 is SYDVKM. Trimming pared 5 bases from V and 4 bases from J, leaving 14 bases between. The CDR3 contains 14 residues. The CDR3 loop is CASSLEGGSTEAFF. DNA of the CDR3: TGTGCCAGCAGTCTAGAGGGAGGAAGCACTGAAGCTTTCTTT.

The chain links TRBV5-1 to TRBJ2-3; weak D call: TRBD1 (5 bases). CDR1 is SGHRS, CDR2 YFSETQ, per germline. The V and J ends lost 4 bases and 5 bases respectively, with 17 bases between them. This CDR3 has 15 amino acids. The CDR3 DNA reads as TGCGCCAGCAGCCCGGACACCCGGTCGGGAGATACGCAGTATTTT. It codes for CASSPDTRSGDTQYF.

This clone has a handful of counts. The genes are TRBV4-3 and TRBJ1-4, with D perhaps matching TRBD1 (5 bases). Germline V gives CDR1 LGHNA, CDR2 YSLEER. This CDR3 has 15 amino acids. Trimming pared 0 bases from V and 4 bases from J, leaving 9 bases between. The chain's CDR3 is CASSQEYRSNEKLFF. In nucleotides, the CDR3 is TGCGCCAGCAGCCAAGAGTACAGGAGTAATGAAAAACTGTTTTTT.

CDR3: CASSVAPGGRETQYF. The CDR3 DNA is TGTGCCAGCAGCGTAGCTCCGGGGGGCCGGGAGACCCAGTACTTC. The chain couples TRBV9 to TRBJ2-5, with a tentative D call TRBD2 (7 bases). V gave up 0 bases and J gave up 5 bases, with 14 bases separating them. This CDR3 has 15 residues. Looked up from germline, CDR1 is SGDLS and CDR2 is YYNGEE.

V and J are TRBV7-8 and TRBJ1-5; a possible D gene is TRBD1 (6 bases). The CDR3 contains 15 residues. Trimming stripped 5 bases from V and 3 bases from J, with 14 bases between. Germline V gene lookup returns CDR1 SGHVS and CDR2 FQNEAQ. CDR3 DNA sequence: TGTGCCAGCAGCAGCGACAGGTTCATCAATCAGCCCCAGCATTTT. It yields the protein CASSSDRFINQPQHF.